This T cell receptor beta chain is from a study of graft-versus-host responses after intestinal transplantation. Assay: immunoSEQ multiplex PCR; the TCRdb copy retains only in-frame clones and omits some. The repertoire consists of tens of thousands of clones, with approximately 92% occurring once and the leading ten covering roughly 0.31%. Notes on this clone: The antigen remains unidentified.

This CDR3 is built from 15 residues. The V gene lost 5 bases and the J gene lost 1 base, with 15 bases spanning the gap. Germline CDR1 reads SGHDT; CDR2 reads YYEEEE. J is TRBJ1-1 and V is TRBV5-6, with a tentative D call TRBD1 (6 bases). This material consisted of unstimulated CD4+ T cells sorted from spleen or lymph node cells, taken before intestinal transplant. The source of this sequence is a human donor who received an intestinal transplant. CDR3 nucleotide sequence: TGTGCCAGCAGACGTGGACAGACCCAGAACACTGAAGCTTTCTTT. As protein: CASRRGQTQNTEAFF.